The entry below gives a single T cell receptor beta chain sequence along with its context. The antigen is undetermined. Several immunoSEQ plates held equal portions of the genomic DNA taken from each subset. Sorted-subset replicate PCR reactions were performed with approximately 200 ng DNA, corresponding to 30,000 to 35,000 T cell genomes. Data came from immunoSEQ multiplex PCR; TCRdb stores just in-frame clones and leaves some out. The sample includes under 1,100,000 clones, under 80% seen only once; the top ten take about 1.5%. After removal of 1 base from V and 0 bases from J, the junction contained 5 bases not matched to a gene. The CDR3 contains 16 residues. Germline assignment: CDR1 SGHTA and CDR2 FQGNSA. The data originate from a study of shared clonotypes between healthy human individuals. Study-wide results and limits: Inspection by rarefaction showed sorted-subset sequencing to be incomplete despite large depth.

This sequence originates from a man between 18 and 29 years old in good health. Sequenced sample: memory CD4+ T cells sorted from blood. The subset here: CD45RA-negative fraction. The chain recombines TRBV7-2 with TRBJ1-1, with 7 bases matching TRBD1. The CDR3 bases are TGTGCCAGCAGCTTAGTTCACAGGGGAATGAACACTGAAGCTTTCTTT. Translating gives CASSLVHRGMNTEAFF.